The T cell receptor (beta chain) described here comes from a study of blood T cell repertoires in COVID-19. Study overall: From the United States, Italy and Spain came samples of acute and convalescent COVID-19. T cells, B-cell-depleted T cells, or PBMCs supplied cDNA or gDNA.

CDR1 ENHRY and CDR2 SYGVKD come from the germline V gene. This CDR3 comprises 11 residues. Deletions cut 3 bases from V and 3 bases from J, with 3 bases between. Only in-frame clones appear in the TCRdb table, and some are missing; sequencing was by immunoSEQ multiplex PCR. Here the sample spans some 140,000 clones, roughly 81% being singletons. The sample consisted of peripheral blood. V usage is TRBV10-3 and J usage is TRBJ2-7; D call uncertain. This TCR was recovered from a human donor in a cohort sampled during active COVID-19. The CDR3 region is CAISDYYEQYF. As DNA, the CDR3 is TGTGCCATCAGTGACTACTACGAGCAGTACTTC.